This T cell receptor (beta chain) was identified in a study of beta chain features in type 1 diabetes. This clone occurred a few times. Investigators reverse transcribed all isolated RNA, so they sequenced expressed TCRB transcripts. Method: immunoSEQ multiplex PCR; TCRdb's copy keeps in-frame clones and lacks some. The sample records around 300,000 clones, roughly 8% being singletons. The sequenced material came from central memory CD4+ T cells from blood. The TCR originated in a woman younger than 30 in good health.

CDR3 nucleotide sequence: TGTGCCAGCACCGTCCCCGGGACAGAAGTCTCCGGGGCCAACGTCCTGACTTTC. Translation: CASTVPGTEVSGANVLTF. The V gene is TRBV28, the J gene TRBJ2-6; 7 bases are a match to TRBD1. V lost 7 bases and J lost 4; bases outside the gene matches: 16. Germline assignment: CDR1 MDHEN and CDR2 SYDVKM. This CDR3 spans 18 amino acids.